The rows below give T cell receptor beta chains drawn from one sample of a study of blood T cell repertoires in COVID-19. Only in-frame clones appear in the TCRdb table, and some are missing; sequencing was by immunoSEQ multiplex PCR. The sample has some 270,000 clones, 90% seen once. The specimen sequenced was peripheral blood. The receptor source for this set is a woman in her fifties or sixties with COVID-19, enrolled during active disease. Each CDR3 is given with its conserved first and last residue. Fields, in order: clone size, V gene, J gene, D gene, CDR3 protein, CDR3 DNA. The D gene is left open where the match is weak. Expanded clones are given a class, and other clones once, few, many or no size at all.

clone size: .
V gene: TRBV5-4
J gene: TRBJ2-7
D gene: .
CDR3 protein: CASSPPGGYEQYF
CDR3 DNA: TGTGCCAGCAGCCCGCCAGGTGGTTACGAGCAGTACTTC

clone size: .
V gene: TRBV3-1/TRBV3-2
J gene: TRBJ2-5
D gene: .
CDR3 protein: CASSRPGGPSQETQYF
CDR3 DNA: TGTGCCAGCAGCCGGCCGGGGGGCCCTAGCCAAGAGACCCAGTACTTC

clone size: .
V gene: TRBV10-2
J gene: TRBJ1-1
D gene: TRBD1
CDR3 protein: CASIPGDRTNTEAFF
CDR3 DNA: TGCGCCAGCATTCCGGGGGACAGGACAAACACTGAAGCTTTCTTT

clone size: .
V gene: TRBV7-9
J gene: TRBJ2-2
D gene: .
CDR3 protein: CASRPGSRPGELFF
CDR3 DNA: TGTGCCAGCAGACCGGGGAGCCGGCCCGGGGAGCTGTTTTTT

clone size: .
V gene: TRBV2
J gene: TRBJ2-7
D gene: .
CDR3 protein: CASRPGDEQYF
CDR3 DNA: TGTGCCAGCAGGCCAGGGGACGAGCAGTACTTC

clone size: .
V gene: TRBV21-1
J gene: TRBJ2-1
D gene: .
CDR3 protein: CASSKSQGESYNEQFF
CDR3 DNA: TGTGCCAGCAGCAAATCTCAGGGGGAGTCCTACAATGAGCAGTTCTTC

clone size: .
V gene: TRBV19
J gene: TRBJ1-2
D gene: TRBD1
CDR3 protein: CASSIVGQGGGREGYTF
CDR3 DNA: TGTGCCAGTAGTATTGTGGGACAGGGTGGCGGTCGTGAGGGCTACACCTTC

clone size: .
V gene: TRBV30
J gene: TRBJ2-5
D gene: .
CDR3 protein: CAWSALSGFRETQYF
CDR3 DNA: TGTGCCTGGAGTGCCCTCTCAGGGTTTAGGGAGACCCAGTACTTC

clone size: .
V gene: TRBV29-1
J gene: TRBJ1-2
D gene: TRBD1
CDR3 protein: CSATGQGNVYGYTF
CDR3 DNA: TGCAGCGCTACGGGACAGGGGAACGTCTATGGCTACACCTTC

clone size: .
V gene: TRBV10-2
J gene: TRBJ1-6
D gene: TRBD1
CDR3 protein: CASSLQGSSYNSPLHF
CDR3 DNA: TGCGCCAGCAGTCTACAGGGGAGCTCCTATAATTCACCCCTCCACTTT

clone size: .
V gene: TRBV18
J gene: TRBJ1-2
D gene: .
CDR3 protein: CASSAAGTPTYGYTF
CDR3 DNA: TGTGCCAGCTCAGCAGCCGGGACACCAACCTATGGCTACACCTTC

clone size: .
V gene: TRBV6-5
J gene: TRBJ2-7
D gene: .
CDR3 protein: CASSRMTGSYEQYF
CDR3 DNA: TGTGCCAGCAGTCGCATGACAGGCTCCTACGAGCAGTACTTC

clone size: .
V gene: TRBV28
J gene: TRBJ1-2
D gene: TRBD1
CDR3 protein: CASSPGTGSDGYTF
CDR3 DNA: TGTGCCAGCAGCCCCGGGACAGGGTCTGATGGCTACACCTTC

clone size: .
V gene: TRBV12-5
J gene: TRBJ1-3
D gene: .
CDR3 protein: CASGLGSGGSGNTIYF
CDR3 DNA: TGTGCTAGTGGTTTAGGATCGGGTGGGTCTGGAAACACCATATATTTT

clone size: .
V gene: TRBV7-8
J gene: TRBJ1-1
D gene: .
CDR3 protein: CASSEPGHRFTEAFF
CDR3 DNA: TGTGCCAGCAGCGAACCGGGACATAGATTTACTGAAGCTTTCTTT

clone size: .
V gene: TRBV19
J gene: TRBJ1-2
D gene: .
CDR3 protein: CASYREYGYTF
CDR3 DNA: TGTGCCAGCTACAGGGAGTATGGCTACACCTTC

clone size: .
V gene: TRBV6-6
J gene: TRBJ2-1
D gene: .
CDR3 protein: CASSYSGGRDYEQFF
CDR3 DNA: TGTGCCAGCAGTTACTCCGGCGGCAGGGACTATGAGCAGTTCTTC

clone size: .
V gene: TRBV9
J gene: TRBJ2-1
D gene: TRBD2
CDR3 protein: CASSVGASGGPAYNEQFF
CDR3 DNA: TGTGCCAGCAGCGTAGGGGCTAGCGGGGGCCCCGCCTACAATGAGCAGTTCTTC

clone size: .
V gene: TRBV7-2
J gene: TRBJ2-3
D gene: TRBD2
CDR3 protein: CASSLGDGGGPKRTDTQYF
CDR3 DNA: TGTGCCAGCAGCTTAGGGGATGGCGGGGGGCCCAAACGCACAGATACGCAGTATTTT

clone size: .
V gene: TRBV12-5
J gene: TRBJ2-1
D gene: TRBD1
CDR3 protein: CASGGTGTGLANEQFF
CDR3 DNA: TGTGCTAGTGGTGGGACCGGGACAGGGTTGGCCAATGAGCAGTTCTTC

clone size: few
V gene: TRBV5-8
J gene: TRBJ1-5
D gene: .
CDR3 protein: CAGQLGVGADQPQHF
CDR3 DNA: TGTGCCGGCCAGTTAGGGGTTGGGGCCGATCAGCCCCAGCATTTT

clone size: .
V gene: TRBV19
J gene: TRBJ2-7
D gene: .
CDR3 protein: CASSRTHPYEQYF
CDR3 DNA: TGTGCCAGTAGTAGAACACATCCCTACGAGCAGTACTTC

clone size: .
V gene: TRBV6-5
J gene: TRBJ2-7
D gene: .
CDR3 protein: CASSQQGYVEQYF
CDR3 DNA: TGTGCCAGCAGTCAACAGGGATACGTCGAGCAGTACTTC

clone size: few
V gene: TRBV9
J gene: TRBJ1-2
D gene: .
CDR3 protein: CASSPPSPGGYTF
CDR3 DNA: TGTGCCAGCAGCCCTCCCTCCCCAGGGGGCTACACCTTC

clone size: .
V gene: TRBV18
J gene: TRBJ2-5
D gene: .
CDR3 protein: CASSPLTHEETQYF
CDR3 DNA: TGTGCCAGCTCACCACTGACTCATGAAGAGACCCAGTACTTC

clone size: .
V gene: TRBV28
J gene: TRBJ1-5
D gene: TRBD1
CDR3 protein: CASSQQGAGQPQHF
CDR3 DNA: TGTGCCAGCAGCCAACAGGGGGCTGGGCAGCCCCAGCATTTT